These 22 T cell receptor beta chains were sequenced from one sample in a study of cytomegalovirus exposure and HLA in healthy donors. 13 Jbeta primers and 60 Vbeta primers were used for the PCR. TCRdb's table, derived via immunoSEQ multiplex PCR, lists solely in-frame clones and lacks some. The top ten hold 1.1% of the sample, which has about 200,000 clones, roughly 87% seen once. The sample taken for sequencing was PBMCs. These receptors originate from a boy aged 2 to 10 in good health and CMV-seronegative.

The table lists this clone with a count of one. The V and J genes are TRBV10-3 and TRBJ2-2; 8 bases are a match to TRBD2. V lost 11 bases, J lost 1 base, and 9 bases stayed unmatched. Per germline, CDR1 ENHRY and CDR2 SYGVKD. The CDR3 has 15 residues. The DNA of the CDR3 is TGTGCCTCGAGATTAGCGGGACAGAACACCGGGGAGCTGTTTTTT. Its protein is CASRLAGQNTGELFF.

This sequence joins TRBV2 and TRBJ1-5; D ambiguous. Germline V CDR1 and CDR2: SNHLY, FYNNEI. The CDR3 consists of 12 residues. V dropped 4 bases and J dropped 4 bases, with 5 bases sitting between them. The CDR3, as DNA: TGTGCCAGCAGTGCGGGGAATCAGCCCCAGCATTTT. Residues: CASSAGNQPQHF.

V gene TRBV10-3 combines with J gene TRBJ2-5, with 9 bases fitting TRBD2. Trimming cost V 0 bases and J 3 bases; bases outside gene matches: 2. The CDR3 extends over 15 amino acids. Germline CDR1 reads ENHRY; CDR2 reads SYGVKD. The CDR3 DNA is TGTGCCATCAGTGAGTCGAGACTAGCGGAAGAGACCCAGTACTTC. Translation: CAISESRLAEETQYF.

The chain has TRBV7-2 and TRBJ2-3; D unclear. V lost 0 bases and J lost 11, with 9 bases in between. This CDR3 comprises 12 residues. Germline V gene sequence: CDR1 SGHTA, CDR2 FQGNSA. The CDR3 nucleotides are TGTGCCAGCAGCTTAGCGGCGGCGAAGCAGTATTTT. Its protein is CASSLAAAKQYF.

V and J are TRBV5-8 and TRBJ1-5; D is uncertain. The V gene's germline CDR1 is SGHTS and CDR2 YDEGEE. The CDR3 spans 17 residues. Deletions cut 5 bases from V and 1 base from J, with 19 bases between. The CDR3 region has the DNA TGTGCCAGCAGTTATGCTGAAGTCTTCGGGAGCAATCAGCCCCAGCATTTT. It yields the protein CASSYAEVFGSNQPQHF.

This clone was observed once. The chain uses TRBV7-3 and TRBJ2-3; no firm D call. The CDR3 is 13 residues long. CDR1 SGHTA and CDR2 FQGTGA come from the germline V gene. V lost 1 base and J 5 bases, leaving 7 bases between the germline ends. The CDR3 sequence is CASSLISGDTQYF. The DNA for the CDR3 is TGTGCCAGCAGCTTAATTTCGGGAGATACGCAGTATTTT. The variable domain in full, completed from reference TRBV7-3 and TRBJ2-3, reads GAGVSQTPSNKVTEKGKYVELRCDPISGHTALYWYRQSLGQGPEFLIYFQGTGAADDSGLPNDRFFAVRPEGSVSTLKIQRTERGDSAVYLCASSLISGDTQYFGPGTRLTVL.

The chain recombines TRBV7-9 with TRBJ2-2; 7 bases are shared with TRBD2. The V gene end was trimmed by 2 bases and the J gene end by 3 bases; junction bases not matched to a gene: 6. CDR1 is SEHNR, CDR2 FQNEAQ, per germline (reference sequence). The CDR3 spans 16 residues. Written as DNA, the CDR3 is TGTGCCAGCAGCTTAATTGGGAGGGAGGACACCGGGGAGCTGTTTTTT. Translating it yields CASSLIGREDTGELFF.

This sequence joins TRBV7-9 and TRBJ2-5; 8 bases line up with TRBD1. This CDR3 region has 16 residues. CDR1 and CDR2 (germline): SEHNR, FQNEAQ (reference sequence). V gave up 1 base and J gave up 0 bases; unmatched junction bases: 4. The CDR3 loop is CASSLEPGGYQETQYF. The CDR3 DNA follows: TGTGCCAGCAGCTTAGAGCCAGGGGGCTACCAAGAGACCCAGTACTTC.

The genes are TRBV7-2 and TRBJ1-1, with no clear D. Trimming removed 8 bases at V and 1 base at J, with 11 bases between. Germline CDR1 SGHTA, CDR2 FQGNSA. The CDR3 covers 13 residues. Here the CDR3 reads CASLRGPNTEAFF. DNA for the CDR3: TGTGCCAGCCTGAGAGGGCCGAACACTGAAGCTTTCTTT. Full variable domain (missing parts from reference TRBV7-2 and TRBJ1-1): GAGVSQSPSNKVTEKGKDVELRCDPISGHTALYWYRQSLGQGLEFLIYFQGNSAPDKSGLPSDRFSAERTGGSVSTLTIQRTQQEDSAVYLCASLRGPNTEAFFGQGTRLTVV.

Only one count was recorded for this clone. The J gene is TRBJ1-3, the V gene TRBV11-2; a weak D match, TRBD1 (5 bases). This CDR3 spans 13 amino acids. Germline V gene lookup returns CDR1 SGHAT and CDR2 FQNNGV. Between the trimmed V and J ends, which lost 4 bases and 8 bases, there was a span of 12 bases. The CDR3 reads CASSWQGGDTIYF. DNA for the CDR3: TGTGCCAGCAGCTGGCAGGGTGGGGACACCATATATTTT.

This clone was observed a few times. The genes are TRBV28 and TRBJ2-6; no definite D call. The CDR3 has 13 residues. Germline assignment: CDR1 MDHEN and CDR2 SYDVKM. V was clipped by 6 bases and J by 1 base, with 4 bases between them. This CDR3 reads CASRRSGANVLTF. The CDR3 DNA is TGTGCCAGCAGGAGATCTGGGGCCAACGTCCTGACTTTC. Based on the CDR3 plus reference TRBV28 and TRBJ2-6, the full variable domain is DVKVTQSSRYLVKRTGEKVFLECVQDMDHENMFWYRQDPGLGLRLIYFSYDVKMKEKGDIPEGYSVSREKKERFSLILESASTNQTSMYLCASRRSGANVLTFGAGSRLTVL.

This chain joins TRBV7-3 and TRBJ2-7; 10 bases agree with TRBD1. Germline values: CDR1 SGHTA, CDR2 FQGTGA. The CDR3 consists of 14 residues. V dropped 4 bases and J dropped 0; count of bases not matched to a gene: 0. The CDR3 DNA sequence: TGTGCCAGCAGCTGGACAGGGGGCTCCTACGAGCAGTACTTC. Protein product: CASSWTGGSYEQYF.

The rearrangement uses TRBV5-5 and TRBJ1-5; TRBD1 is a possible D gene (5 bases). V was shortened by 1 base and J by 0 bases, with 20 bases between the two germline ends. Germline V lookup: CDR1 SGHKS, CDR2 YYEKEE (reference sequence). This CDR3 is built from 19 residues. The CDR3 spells CASSLYSDTIQYSNQPQHF. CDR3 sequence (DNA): TGTGCCAGCAGCTTGTACTCGGACACCATCCAATATAGCAATCAGCCCCAGCATTTT.

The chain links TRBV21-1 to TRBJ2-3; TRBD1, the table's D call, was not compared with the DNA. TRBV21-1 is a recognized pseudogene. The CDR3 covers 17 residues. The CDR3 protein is CASSKAKNSLLSDTQYF. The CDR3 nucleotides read TGTGCCAGCAGCAAAGCCAAGAACAGTCTATTATCAGATACGCAGTATTTT.

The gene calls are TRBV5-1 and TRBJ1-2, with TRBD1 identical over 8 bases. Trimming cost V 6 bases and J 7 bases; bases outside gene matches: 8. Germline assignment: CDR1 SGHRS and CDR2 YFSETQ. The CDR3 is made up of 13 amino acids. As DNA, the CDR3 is TGCGCCAGCACCATCAGGGGGCGCGGTGGCTACACCTTC. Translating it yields CASTIRGRGGYTF.

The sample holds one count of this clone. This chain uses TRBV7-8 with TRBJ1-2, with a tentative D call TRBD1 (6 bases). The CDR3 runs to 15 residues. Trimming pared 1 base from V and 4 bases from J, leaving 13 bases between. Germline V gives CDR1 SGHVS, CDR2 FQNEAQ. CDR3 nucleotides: TGTGCCAGCAGCTTAGGCCCCAGGGGTAGCTATGGCTACACCTTC. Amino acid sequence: CASSLGPRGSYGYTF.

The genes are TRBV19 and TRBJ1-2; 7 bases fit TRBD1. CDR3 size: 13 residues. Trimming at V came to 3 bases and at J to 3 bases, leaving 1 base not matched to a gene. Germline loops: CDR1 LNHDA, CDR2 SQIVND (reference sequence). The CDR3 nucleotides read TGTGCCAGTAGTATCGGGACAGACTATGGCTACACCTTC. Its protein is CASSIGTDYGYTF.

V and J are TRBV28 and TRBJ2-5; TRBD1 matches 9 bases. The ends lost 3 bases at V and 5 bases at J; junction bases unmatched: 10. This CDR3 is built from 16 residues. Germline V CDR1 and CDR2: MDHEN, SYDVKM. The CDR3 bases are TGTGCCAGCAGTTTTTGGACAGGGGCAAGCAGGGAGACCCAGTACTTC. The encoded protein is CASSFWTGASRETQYF. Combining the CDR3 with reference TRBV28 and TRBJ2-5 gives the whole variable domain DVKVTQSSRYLVKRTGEKVFLECVQDMDHENMFWYRQDPGLGLRLIYFSYDVKMKEKGDIPEGYSVSREKKERFSLILESASTNQTSMYLCASSFWTGASRETQYFGPGTRLLVL.

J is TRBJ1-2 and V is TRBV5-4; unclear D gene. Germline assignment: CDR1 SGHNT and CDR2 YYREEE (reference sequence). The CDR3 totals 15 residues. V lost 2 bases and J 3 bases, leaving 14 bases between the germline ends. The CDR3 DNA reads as TGTGCCAGCAGCTTACGTCCCCTAGGCGACTATGGCTACACCTTC. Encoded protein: CASSLRPLGDYGYTF.

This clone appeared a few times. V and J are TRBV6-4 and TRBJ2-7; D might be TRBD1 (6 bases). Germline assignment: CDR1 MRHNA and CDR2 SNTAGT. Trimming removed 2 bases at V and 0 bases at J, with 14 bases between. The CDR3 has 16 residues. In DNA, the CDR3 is TGTGCCAGCAGTGACCCCACGGACAGTTGCTCCTACGAGCAGTACTTC. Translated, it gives CASSDPTDSCSYEQYF.

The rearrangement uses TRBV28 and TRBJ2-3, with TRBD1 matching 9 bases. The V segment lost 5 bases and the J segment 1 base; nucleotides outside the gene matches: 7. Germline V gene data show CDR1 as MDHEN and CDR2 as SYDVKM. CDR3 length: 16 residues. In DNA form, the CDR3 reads TGTGCCAGCAGTCGACTCTACAGGGGGCGCACAGATACGCAGTATTTT. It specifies CASSRLYRGRTDTQYF.

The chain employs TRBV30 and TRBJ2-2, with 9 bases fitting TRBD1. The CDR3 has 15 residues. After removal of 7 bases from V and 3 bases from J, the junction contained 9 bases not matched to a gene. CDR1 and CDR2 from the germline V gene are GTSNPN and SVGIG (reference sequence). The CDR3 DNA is TGTGCCTTGACAGGGGGGTCTTTCGACACCGGGGAGCTGTTTTTT. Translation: CALTGGSFDTGELFF.